The following is a TCR beta chain sequence with its context. The entry originates in a study of blood T cell repertoires in COVID-19. The overall study: COVID-19 samples from acute and convalescent phases originated in the United States, Italy and Spain. T cells, B-cell-depleted T cells, or PBMCs supplied cDNA or gDNA.

In the study's own analysis: Reference gene primer amplification gave estimated nucleated cell counts. Using immunoSEQ multiplex PCR, the repertoire was profiled, and TCRdb retains in-frame clones only, with some absent. The V and J calls and clone size come from that table; D and trimming were worked out from the DNA. The sample holds some 150,000 clones, approximately 86% seen once. The sequenced sample was peripheral blood. This TCR came from a woman in her 70s with acute or convalescent COVID-19.

CDR3: CASKSSGIYEQYF. The CDR3 DNA follows: TGTGCCAGCAAGTCTAGCGGCATTTACGAGCAGTACTTC. V usage is TRBV13 and J usage is TRBJ2-7; 7 bases match TRBD2. Germline V gene data show CDR1 as PRHDT and CDR2 as FYEKMQ (reference sequence). The CDR3 has 13 residues. V gave up 7 bases and J gave up 4 bases; unmatched junction bases: 7.